Listed here are 14 T cell receptor beta chains from one sample, sequenced in a study of technical replicates of blood from a few donors. Assay used: immunoSEQ multiplex PCR; TCRdb lists only in-frame clones, some missing. The sample includes about 86,000 clones, roughly 95% of them seen just once. Sequences were obtained from T cells isolated from PBMCs. The receptors come from a human donor in good health.

This chain links TRBV28 with TRBJ2-1, with a weak D call TRBD1 (5 bases). Germline V gene data show CDR1 as MDHEN and CDR2 as SYDVKM. Trimming cost V 7 bases and J 3 bases, with 10 bases left between them. This CDR3 has 13 amino acids. CDR3 in DNA: TGTGCCAGCACCGCGACAGACTACAATGAGCAGTTCTTC. It encodes CASTATDYNEQFF.

V usage is TRBV9 and J usage is TRBJ2-1; D possibly corresponds to TRBD1 (6 bases). CDR1 SGDLS and CDR2 YYNGEE come from the germline V gene. Trimming removed 2 bases at V and 4 bases at J, with 13 bases between. The CDR3 has 15 amino acids. CDR3 region: CASSVGTMPYNEQFF. The DNA of the CDR3 is TGTGCCAGCAGCGTCGGGACAATGCCTTACAATGAGCAGTTCTTC.

The chain uses TRBV11-3 and TRBJ2-7, with TRBD1 as a possible D gene (6 bases). The CDR3 loop spans 12 amino acids. Trimming removed 5 bases at V and 3 bases at J, with 8 bases between. Germline lookup yields CDR1 SGHNT and CDR2 YENEEA. The CDR3 region is CASSTDSYEQYF. In DNA form, the CDR3 reads TGTGCCAGCAGCACGGACAGCTACGAGCAGTACTTC.

The chain couples TRBV7-8 to TRBJ1-1, with D perhaps TRBD1 (6 bases). The germline gives CDR1 SGHVS, CDR2 FQNEAQ. This CDR3 has 15 residues. Deletions cut 2 bases from V and 0 bases from J, with 10 bases between. This chain's CDR3 is CASSLFAGVNTEAFF. CDR3 sequence (DNA): TGTGCCAGCAGCTTATTCGCAGGGGTGAACACTGAAGCTTTCTTT.

This clone occurred once. The chain is built from TRBV4-2 and TRBJ2-7, with 9 bases identical to TRBD2. The V segment lost 5 bases and the J segment 2 bases; nucleotides outside the gene matches: 4. CDR1 and CDR2 (germline): LGHNA, YNFKEQ. This CDR3 is 14 amino acids long. The CDR3 bases are TGTGCCAGCAGCTCTAGCGGGACGACCTACGAGCAGTACTTC. Its translation: CASSSSGTTYEQYF.

The chain is built from TRBV30 and TRBJ1-2, with 12 bases aligning to TRBD1. In germline, CDR1 is GTSNPN, CDR2 SVGIG (reference sequence). The CDR3 contains 13 residues. V gave up 3 bases and J gave up 8 bases; unmatched junction bases: 4. The chain's CDR3 is CAWSGGQGAGYTF. The CDR3 nucleotides read TGTGCCTGGAGCGGGGGACAGGGGGCGGGCTACACCTTC.

This chain connects TRBV4-3 to TRBJ2-7; 11 bases line up with TRBD1. CDR3 length equals 15 residues. The junction had 6 bases not matched to a gene; V was cut back by 0 bases and J by 8 bases. Germline V gene data show CDR1 as LGHNA and CDR2 as YSLEER. This chain's CDR3 is CASSQDPGQGAKQYF. The DNA of the CDR3 is TGCGCCAGCAGCCAAGATCCCGGACAGGGGGCGAAGCAGTACTTC.

This chain joins TRBV27 and TRBJ2-7; D possibly corresponds to TRBD1 (6 bases). The CDR3 has 11 amino acids. V shed 7 bases and J shed 6 bases, with 10 bases lying between them. Germline CDR1 is MNHEY and CDR2 is SMNVEV (reference sequence). The DNA of the CDR3 is TGTGCCAGCACCATAGGGGGCGAGCAGTACTTC. It translates to CASTIGGEQYF.

This clone was detected only once. The chain joins TRBV12-5 to TRBJ1-2; 10 bases are a match to TRBD1. The CDR3 totals 15 residues. Per germline, CDR1 LGHNT and CDR2 FRNRAP. The trim removed 6 bases at V and 8 bases at J, leaving 12 bases unmatched. The CDR3 is CASGRTGTGAGGYTF. CDR3 sequence (DNA): TGTGCTAGTGGCCGAACCGGGACAGGGGCAGGAGGCTACACCTTC.

This chain connects TRBV11-2 to TRBJ2-3, with D unclear. The CDR3 sequence is 11 residues long. The germline CDR1 and CDR2 sequences are SGHAT and FQNNGV. V was clipped by 5 bases and J by 2 bases, with 2 bases between them. Here the CDR3 DNA reads TGTGCCAGCAGCCTCACAGATACGCAGTATTTT. The encoded protein is CASSLTDTQYF.

The chain links TRBV27 to TRBJ2-3, with 11 bases aligning to TRBD2. Germline loops: CDR1 MNHEY, CDR2 SMNVEV (reference sequence). Trimming took 4 bases from V and 2 from J; bases not matched to a gene: 8. The CDR3 is 17 amino acids. Here the CDR3 DNA reads TGTGCCAGCAGTTGGGTAGCGGGAGGGCCTCACACAGATACGCAGTATTTT. Protein: CASSWVAGGPHTDTQYF.

This rearrangement joins TRBV7-2 to TRBJ1-1, with 8 nucleotides matching TRBD1. There are 15 residues in the CDR3. Looked up from germline, CDR1 is SGHTA and CDR2 is FQGNSA. V lost 4 bases and J lost 1; bases outside the gene matches: 5. The CDR3 nucleotides are TGTGCCAGCAGCTGGGCAGGGGGCGAGAACACTGAAGCTTTCTTT. This codes for CASSWAGGENTEAFF.

The J gene is TRBJ1-2, the V gene TRBV6-1, with D perhaps matching TRBD1 (6 bases). The V end was cut by 6 bases, the J end by 2 bases, with 10 bases between. The germline V gene has CDR1 MNHNS and CDR2 SASEGT. This CDR3 spans 13 amino acids. In DNA, the CDR3 is TGTGCCAGCAGGATGGACAGAAACTATGGCTACACCTTC. This codes for CASRMDRNYGYTF.

The chain combines TRBV13 with TRBJ2-2; 10 bases fit TRBD2. Germline V gene lookup returns CDR1 PRHDT and CDR2 FYEKMQ (reference sequence). The V gene end was trimmed by 1 base and the J gene end by 5 bases; junction bases not matched to a gene: 1. The CDR3 totals 15 residues. The CDR3 is CASSLASGSTGELFF. The CDR3 DNA reads as TGTGCCAGCAGCTTAGCTAGCGGGAGTACCGGGGAGCTGTTTTTT.